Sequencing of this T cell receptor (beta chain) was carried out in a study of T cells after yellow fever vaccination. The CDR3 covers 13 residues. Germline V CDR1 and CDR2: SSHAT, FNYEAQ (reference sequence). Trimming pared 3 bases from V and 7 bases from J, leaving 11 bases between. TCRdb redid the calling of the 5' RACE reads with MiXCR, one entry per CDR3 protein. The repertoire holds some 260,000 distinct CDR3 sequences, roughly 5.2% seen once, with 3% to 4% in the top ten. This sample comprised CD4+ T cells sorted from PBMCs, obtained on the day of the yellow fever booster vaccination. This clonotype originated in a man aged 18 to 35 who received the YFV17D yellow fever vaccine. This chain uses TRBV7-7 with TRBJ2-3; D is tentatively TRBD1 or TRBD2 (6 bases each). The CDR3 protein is CASSFGGGNTQYF. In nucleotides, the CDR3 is TGTGCCAGCAGCTTCGGGGGCGGGAATACGCAGTATTTT.